This T cell receptor (beta chain) came from a study of tissue T cells after allogeneic stem cell transplantation. Described time point: mouse harvest day 7 after allogeneic transplant. Tail vein injection delivered 10^7 T-cell-depleted bone marrow cells and 10^6 splenic CD5+ T cells. This CDR3 is 17 amino acids long. Germline CDR1 is KGHPV and CDR2 is FQNQEV (reference sequence). Trimming cost V 0 bases and J 0 bases, with 13 bases left between them. This clone was picked up a small number of times. The genes are named according to mouse. Read coverage stops 1 residue before the CDR3 terminus; the germline J gene supplies the remainder. Here immunoSEQ multiplex PCR was the method, and the copy in TCRdb shows in-frame clones only, minus some. This table has thousands of clones, roughly 52% appearing once.

The chain joins TRBV26 to TRBJ2-4, with D maybe TRBD2 (6 bases). The TCR originated in a female BALB/c mouse given C57BL/6 T cells with graft-versus-host disease after an allogeneic hematopoietic cell transplant. The sequenced sample was gut tissue. The CDR3 sequence is CASSLSNWAYSQNTLYF. CDR3 DNA, as far as it was read: TGTGCCAGCAGTCTGTCGAACTGGGCTTATAGTCAAAACACCTTGTAC.